This TCR beta chain stems from a study of PD-1 blockade in classical Hodgkin lymphoma (dated by TCRdb to between 2020 and 2021). Broadly, across the study: Nivolumab dosing was 3 mg/kg intravenously every 2 weeks, continuing until either disease progression or unacceptable toxicity. To define a peripheral blood immune signature of response to PD-1 blockade in classical Hodgkin lymphoma, the study combined TCR beta sequencing with CyTOF.

Based on the germline V gene, the CDR1 and CDR2 sequences are SGHTA and FQGNSA. The CDR3 measures 13 amino acids from cysteine to phenylalanine. Only the CDR3 DNA is retained, 39 bases long and in frame from the first base. V is pared back by 8 bases and J by 0 bases, with 10 bases lying between the germline termini. Genomic DNA was isolated using the Qiagen DNeasy kit from unsorted PBMCs as well as from negatively selected CD4+ and CD8+ fractions. TCR beta CDR3 regions were amplified by immunoSEQ multiplex PCR using primers annealing to V and J segments. A synthetic immune receptor repertoire was used to minimize amplification bias, and any residual bias was removed computationally once sequencing was done. The original pipeline was this. Custom Python scripts were used to quantify repertoire diversity as the Shannon entropy index. Unsorted, CD4+ and CD8+ repertoires were analyzed separately, except in combined analyses where CD4+ and CD8+ sequences were merged in silico. A clone was considered expanded if an increase in frequency of at least 2-fold after treatment relative to C1D1 was found, and a pseudocount of 0.5 was applied to clones undetected at baseline. Singleton clones were defined as clones with 0 or 1 copy at C1D1, and non-singleton clones were defined as clones with 2 or more copies. By matching protein sequences in sorted samples from the same patient, clones expanded in unsorted samples were annotated as CD4+, CD8+ or unknown. Wilcoxon tests were applied to paired samples to test diversity changes from C1D1 to C4D1. Entries here come from immuneACCESS through TCRdb and include only in-frame sequences with V and J called. Some clones fail to appear in such tables; in the studies checked, an unresolved V gene covers under half of the shortfall, and the cause of the remainder is unknown. Clone size and the V and J calls come from that table; the DNA yielded D and trimming. Here the sample has roughly 60,000 clones; around 94% occur a single time. The top ten hold 6.5% to 9.5% of the sample.

Concerning this clone: Its antigen has not been determined. Base qualities are not provided; no much larger clone lies one nucleotide away.

Broader findings and caveats from the paper: CD4+ but not CD8+ TCR diversity rose significantly by C4D1 (p=0.0027 vs p=0.16), most apparent in complete responders (p=0.02). The study was restricted to a single clinical trial cohort, and the causes of repertoire differences, possibly disease activity or prior therapy, were left undefined. Trial patients achieving complete response had baseline diversity similar to newly diagnosed patients, whereas partial responders and progressors had significantly lower diversity. Lower diversity was seen in patients whose nivolumab began less than 1 year after ASCT, and these patients were left out of later analyses so that immune reconstitution would not confound the results. Baseline TCR diversity was reported as lower in newly diagnosed patients than in healthy donors, and lower still in relapsed/refractory patients.

This specimen's time point label, per the study, means: cycle 4 day 1 (C4D1), after about 6 weeks of nivolumab. All trial patients had relapsed after autologous stem cell transplantation, with cohorts A, B and C differing in prior brentuximab vedotin exposure. The trial cohort was composed of around 60 patients with relapsed/refractory classical Hodgkin lymphoma, for whom complete response, partial response or progressive disease was recorded as best overall response. Single-agent nivolumab was administered to trial patients in the multi-cohort phase II CheckMate 205 trial. An independent review committee assessed best overall response using the 2007 International Working Group response criteria. Trial PBMCs were obtained immediately prior to nivolumab initiation (C1D1) and on therapy at cycle 2 day 1 and cycle 4 day 1. After peripheral blood was drawn into 8 mL Vacutainer Cell Preparation Tubes, PBMCs were isolated by centrifugation and then cryopreserved.

The chain is assembled from TRBV7-2 and TRBJ1-1, with no confident D gene call. The sequencing here drew on peripheral blood mononuclear cells (PBMCs), taken before the fourth cycle of nivolumab. This clonotype was obtained from a human donor with classical Hodgkin lymphoma. CDR3 protein: CASGNTVNTEAFF. Read as DNA, the sequence is TGTGCCAGCGGAAACACAGTGAACACTGAAGCTTTCTTT.